The 30 T cell receptor beta chains listed next were all sequenced from one sample in a study of CD8+ T cells in alopecia areata. RNA was extracted and reverse transcribed into cDNA as the sequencing template. Profiled with immunoSEQ multiplex PCR; TCRdb holds only in-frame clones, not every one. The data hold 90,000 to 120,000 clones, with around 83% observed a single time. As to treatment: oral pan-JAK inhibitor, 5-10 mg twice daily. The sample consisted of CD8+ T cells sorted from blood, taken at week 24, from a patient treated with tofacitinib. The receptors stem from a human donor with alopecia areata.

The chain is built from TRBV19 and TRBJ2-3; no clear D. V lost 3 bases and J 2 bases, leaving 12 bases between the germline ends. This CDR3 has 15 amino acids. Germline lookup yields CDR1 LNHDA and CDR2 SQIVND (reference sequence). CDR3 in amino acids: CASSMTPNPTDTQYF. The CDR3 DNA is TGTGCCAGTAGTATGACCCCGAACCCCACAGATACGCAGTATTTT.

Of note for this clone: The same CDR3 is also encoded by other DNA sequences in this sample. The J gene is TRBJ1-1, the V gene TRBV27, with D unclear. V dropped 2 bases and J dropped 0 bases, with 4 bases sitting between them. The CDR3 has 13 residues. Germline CDR1 and CDR2: MNHEY and SMNVEV (reference sequence). The CDR3 DNA is TGTGCCAGCAGTTTAAGCTTGAACACTGAAGCTTTCTTT. Translation: CASSLSLNTEAFF.

The genes are TRBV5-1 and TRBJ2-5, with TRBD2 identical over 11 bases. Losses at the gene ends were 3 bases for V and 6 bases for J; bases not matched to a gene: 7. This CDR3 comprises 15 residues. The germline gives CDR1 SGHRS, CDR2 YFSETQ. As DNA, the CDR3 is TGCGCCAGCAGCTACAATAGCGGGGGGGCCCAGACCCAGTACTTC. Translating gives CASSYNSGGAQTQYF.

J is TRBJ2-3 and V is TRBV27, with D hard to call. Looked up from germline, CDR1 is MNHEY and CDR2 is SMNVEV (reference sequence). The CDR3 sequence is 12 residues long. V was pared by 3 bases and J by 7 bases, with 8 bases between. This chain's CDR3 is CASSFPGYTQYF. Here the CDR3 DNA reads TGTGCCAGCAGTTTTCCCGGATATACGCAGTATTTT.

CDR3 nucleotide sequence: TGTGCCAGCAGTTGGTCCCACGAGCAGTTCTTC. This sequence encodes CASSWSHEQFF. The chain combines TRBV6-5 with TRBJ2-1; no reliable D call. The V end lost 4 bases, the J end lost 10 bases, and 8 bases lay between the germline ends. CDR1 MNHEY and CDR2 SVGAGI come from the germline V gene. The CDR3 length is 11 residues.

V gene TRBV6-1 combines with J gene TRBJ2-7, with a tentative D call TRBD2 (6 bases). The CDR3 covers 16 residues. V gave up 1 base and J gave up 5 bases, with 18 bases separating them. Looked up from germline, CDR1 is MNHNS and CDR2 is SASEGT. The CDR3 DNA reads as TGTGCCAGCAGTGAAGGGTATCGAGGCCCGGGAGACGAGCAGTACTTC. This translates into CASSEGYRGPGDEQYF.

This clone was detected a few times. This chain links TRBV29-1 with TRBJ2-1; D ambiguous. There are 13 residues in the CDR3. The germline V and J ends were trimmed by 5 bases and 5 bases, with 13 bases remaining between them. Germline V gene lookup returns CDR1 SQVTM and CDR2 ANQGSEA. CDR3 coding DNA: TGCAGCGTTATTGGCGGTGTTGACAATGAGCAGTTCTTC. Protein sequence: CSVIGGVDNEQFF.

This clone was counted between two and nine times. This chain joins TRBV15 and TRBJ2-1, with 8 bases matching TRBD2. CDR1 and CDR2 from the germline V gene are LNHNV and YYDKDF (reference sequence). This CDR3 region has 14 residues. V trimming: 4 bases; J trimming: 9 bases; junction bases outside the gene matches: 8. The CDR3 DNA reads as TGTGCCACCAGCACCTTAGCGGGGCAGGGTGAGCAGTTCTTC. Its protein is CATSTLAGQGEQFF.

This chain links TRBV28 with TRBJ2-7; 7 bases line up with TRBD1. The CDR3 runs 13 residues. V was clipped by 5 bases and J by 3 bases; unmatched bases: 4. The germline gives CDR1 MDHEN, CDR2 SYDVKM. The DNA of the CDR3 is TGTGCCAGCAGTGTTTACAGGGGCTACGAGCAGTACTTC. Its protein product is CASSVYRGYEQYF.

The chain uses TRBV7-9 and TRBJ2-3; 16 bases fit TRBD2. In germline, CDR1 is SEHNR, CDR2 FQNEAQ (reference sequence). This CDR3 contains 19 residues. V lost 4 bases and J lost 5; bases outside the gene matches: 12. CDR3 DNA sequence: TGTGCCAGCAGCTCCTCCGGGACTAGCGGGGGGGCCGGTATAGATACGCAGTATTTT. Its translation is CASSSSGTSGGAGIDTQYF. Drawing the rest from reference TRBV7-9 and TRBJ2-3, the complete variable domain is DTGVSQNPRHKITKRGQNVTFRCDPISEHNRLYWYRQTLGQGPEFLTYFQNEAQLEKSRLLSDRFSAERPKGSFSTLEIQRTEQGDSAMYLCASSSSGTSGGAGIDTQYFGPGTRLTVL.

The gene calls are TRBV7-2 and TRBJ2-7; D is ambiguous. This CDR3 contains 12 residues. The germline CDR1 and CDR2 sequences are SGHTA and FQGNSA. V lost 3 bases and J lost 1, with 4 bases in between. CDR3 in DNA: TGTGCCAGCAGCTTCCTATCCTACGAGCAGTACTTC. Amino acid sequence: CASSFLSYEQYF.

This rearrangement joins TRBV29-1 to TRBJ2-1, with 7 bases matching TRBD2. This CDR3 spans 15 amino acids. V trimming: 4 bases; J trimming: 0 bases; junction bases outside the gene matches: 6. The germline CDR1 and CDR2 sequences are SQVTM and ANQGSEA. The CDR3 here is CSVASGVYSYNEQFF. The CDR3 bases are TGCAGCGTTGCCAGCGGGGTTTACTCCTACAATGAGCAGTTCTTC.

The rearrangement uses TRBV7-9 and TRBJ1-3; D perhaps matches TRBD1 (5 bases). Trimming pared 5 bases from V and 0 bases from J, leaving 11 bases between. This CDR3 contains 15 residues. The germline CDR1 and CDR2 sequences are SEHNR and FQNEAQ (reference sequence). The CDR3 DNA follows: TGTGCCAGCAGCGCGACAGAGACCTCTGGAAACACCATATATTTT. Translation: CASSATETSGNTIYF.

CDR3 amino acids: CASSHGQGSNTDTQYF. In DNA, the CDR3 is TGTGCCAGCAGCCATGGACAGGGGTCGAATACAGATACGCAGTATTTT. The chain links TRBV7-9 to TRBJ2-3, with 9 bases that match TRBD1. The germline gives CDR1 SEHNR, CDR2 FQNEAQ (reference sequence). The CDR3 is made up of 16 amino acids. J was trimmed by 3 bases and V by 5 bases; bases with no gene match: 9.

The rearrangement joins TRBV7-9 to TRBJ2-3; the match to TRBD2 covers 9 bases. Trimming cost V 4 bases and J 0 bases; bases outside gene matches: 2. Per the germline V gene, CDR1 is SEHNR and CDR2 is FQNEAQ (reference sequence). This CDR3 has 15 residues. CDR3 nucleotides: TGTGCCAGCAGCTACCTAGCGGGAAGCACAGATACGCAGTATTTT. It yields the protein CASSYLAGSTDTQYF.

CDR3 amino acids: CASRGYSGTYEQYF. Written as DNA, the CDR3 is TGTGCCAGCCGGGGTTACAGCGGAACCTACGAGCAGTACTTC. This chain uses TRBV27 with TRBJ2-7, with a possible D match to TRBD2 (5 bases). Germline V lookup: CDR1 MNHEY, CDR2 SMNVEV (reference sequence). The CDR3 is 14 residues long. Deletions cut 8 bases from V and 2 bases from J, with 16 bases between.

The rearrangement uses TRBV10-3 and TRBJ2-7, with a weak D call TRBD2 (5 bases). The germline V gene encodes CDR1 ENHRY and CDR2 SYGVKD. The CDR3 is made up of 13 amino acids. Trimming removed 4 bases at V and 1 base at J, with 8 bases between. The CDR3 spells CAISGGQSYEQYF. The CDR3, as DNA: TGTGCCATCAGTGGCGGGCAGTCCTACGAGCAGTACTTC.

CDR3: CASSFLNSRTDTQYF. CDR3 in DNA: TGTGCCAGCAGCTTTTTGAACAGCCGCACAGATACGCAGTATTTT. The V call is TRBV7-6, the J call TRBJ2-3; D remains unclear. The germline CDR1 and CDR2 sequences are SGHVS and FNYEAQ. Trimming cost V 3 bases and J 1 base, with 11 bases left between them. CDR3 length: 15 residues. The variable domain in full, completed from reference TRBV7-6 and TRBJ2-3, reads GAGVSQSPRYKVTKRGQDVALRCDPISGHVSLYWYRQALGQGPEFLTYFNYEAQQDKSGLPNDRFSAERPEGSISTLTIQRTEQRDSAMYRCASSFLNSRTDTQYFGPGTRLTVL.

This clone showed up just once. The chain carries TRBV11-2 and TRBJ2-1, with D tentatively TRBD2 (7 bases). Germline CDR1 SGHAT, CDR2 FQNNGV. The V gene lost 0 bases and the J gene lost 5 bases, with 23 bases spanning the gap. The CDR3 extends over 19 amino acids. The CDR3: CASSLDQGEGTYRDNEQFF. The CDR3 coding sequence is TGTGCCAGCAGCTTAGATCAAGGGGAGGGAACTTACAGGGACAATGAGCAGTTCTTC. The entire variable domain, with the rest obtained from reference TRBV11-2 and TRBJ2-1, is as follows: EAGVAQSPRYKIIEKRQSVAFWCNPISGHATLYWYQQILGQGPKLLIQFQNNGVVDDSQLPKDRFSAERLKGVDSTLKIQPAKLEDSAVYLCASSLDQGEGTYRDNEQFFGPGTRLTVL.

About this clone itself: This sample also contains other DNA sequences that code for the same CDR3. The genes are TRBV7-9 and TRBJ2-7; 7 nucleotides line up with TRBD1. CDR1 SEHNR and CDR2 FQNEAQ come from the germline V gene (reference sequence). The CDR3 loop spans 13 amino acids. Trimming took 3 bases from V and 2 from J; bases not matched to a gene: 1. The CDR3 DNA is TGTGCCAGCAGCTTGGGGACAGCCTACGAGCAGTACTTC. Translation: CASSLGTAYEQYF.

This clone has a handful of counts. The chain joins TRBV27 to TRBJ2-7; D gene ambiguous. The CDR3 spans 13 residues. The V end was cut by 3 bases, the J end by 0 bases, with 6 bases between. Germline CDR1 reads MNHEY; CDR2 reads SMNVEV (reference sequence). In DNA form, the CDR3 reads TGTGCCAGCAGTTTCTCAAGCTCCTACGAGCAGTACTTC. Translating gives CASSFSSSYEQYF.

This clone was observed a handful of times. The V and J genes are TRBV29-1 and TRBJ2-5; 8 bases are shared with TRBD1. The CDR3 extends over 15 amino acids. Germline lookup yields CDR1 SQVTM and CDR2 ANQGSEA. J lost 2 bases, V lost 8 bases, and 13 bases had no gene match. CDR3 DNA: TGCAGCTCTGCCCTAGACAGGGGACCTCAAGAGACCCAGTACTTC. Translating it yields CSSALDRGPQETQYF.

V usage is TRBV13 and J usage is TRBJ1-2; weak D call: TRBD1 (6 bases). Trimming stripped 5 bases from V and 0 bases from J, with 13 bases between. There are 15 residues in the CDR3. Germline V lookup: CDR1 PRHDT, CDR2 FYEKMQ (reference sequence). The DNA for the CDR3 is TGTGCCAGCAGCGGCTCAGGGGCGGCTAACTATGGCTACACCTTC. It translates to CASSGSGAANYGYTF.

V gene TRBV6-5 combines with J gene TRBJ2-5; 9 positions agree with TRBD1. The CDR3 runs 15 residues. The germline V gene has CDR1 MNHEY and CDR2 SVGAGI. Trimming cost V 8 bases and J 1 base; bases outside gene matches: 8. The CDR3 spells CASARTGALQETQYF. The DNA for the CDR3 is TGTGCCAGCGCCCGGACAGGGGCCCTCCAAGAGACCCAGTACTTC.

This clone has a single count. The V and J genes are TRBV19 and TRBJ2-1, with D tentatively TRBD2 (6 bases). Trimming cost V 8 bases and J 4 bases, with 15 bases left between them. The CDR3 has 14 residues. The germline V gene has CDR1 LNHDA and CDR2 SQIVND (reference sequence). CDR3 bases: TGTGCCAGTCGGGCGGGGTCGTTTTACAATGAGCAGTTCTTC. Translating gives CASRAGSFYNEQFF.

The rearrangement links TRBV7-9 to TRBJ2-3; weak D call: TRBD2 (5 bases). The CDR3 sequence is 17 residues long. Germline V gene data show CDR1 as SEHNR and CDR2 as FQNEAQ (reference sequence). The germline V and J ends were trimmed by 3 bases and 0 bases, with 16 bases remaining between them. CDR3 in amino acids: CASSFPSSGGSTDTQYF. The DNA for the CDR3 is TGTGCCAGCAGCTTTCCCTCCTCTGGCGGGAGCACAGATACGCAGTATTTT.

The chain is built from TRBV7-9 and TRBJ2-1; weak D call: TRBD1 (5 bases). Germline-derived CDR1 and CDR2 are SEHNR and FQNEAQ (reference sequence). Trimming removed 4 bases at V and 5 bases at J, with 21 bases between. The CDR3 runs to 17 residues. The CDR3: CASSSVERRPGNNEQFF. CDR3 in DNA: TGTGCCAGCAGCTCCGTTGAACGCCGCCCAGGGAACAATGAGCAGTTCTTC.

The J gene is TRBJ2-7, the V gene TRBV25-1; possibly TRBD1 for D (6 bases). This CDR3 is built from 13 residues. V was clipped by 4 bases and J by 2 bases, with 9 bases between them. Germline-derived CDR1 and CDR2 are MGHDK and SYGVNS. The CDR3 sequence: CASSAGQAYEQYF. CDR3 DNA: TGTGCCAGCAGTGCGGGACAAGCCTACGAGCAGTACTTC.

This clone has just a few counts. This chain uses TRBV7-9 with TRBJ1-2; D remains ambiguous. The V gene lost 5 bases and the J gene lost 5 bases, with 9 bases spanning the gap. Germline CDR1 reads SEHNR; CDR2 reads FQNEAQ (reference sequence). The CDR3 runs to 12 residues. Here the CDR3 reads CASSGTEYGYTF. As DNA, the CDR3 is TGTGCCAGCAGCGGAACAGAATATGGCTACACCTTC.

This chain links TRBV6-4 with TRBJ2-3; 11 bases are a match to TRBD1. The CDR3 is 16 amino acids. Per the germline V gene, CDR1 is MRHNA and CDR2 is SNTAGT. The V segment lost 2 bases and the J segment 5 bases; nucleotides outside the gene matches: 6. CDR3 loop: CASSDGTGGPGDTQYF. CDR3 in DNA: TGTGCCAGCAGTGACGGGACAGGGGGGCCTGGAGATACGCAGTATTTT.